These 32 T cell receptor beta chains share one sample of origin, sequenced in a study of blood T cell repertoires in COVID-19. Assay: immunoSEQ multiplex PCR; the TCRdb copy retains only in-frame clones and omits some. The table has approximately 100,000 clones, 70% to 75% seen once; the top ten hold more than 0.8%. The material sequenced was peripheral blood. These receptors all come from a human donor with acute or convalescent COVID-19. The donor label of this sample is uncertain.

The V and J genes are TRBV6-2 or TRBV6-3 and TRBJ2-2; tentatively, D is TRBD2 (5 bases). This CDR3 contains 14 residues. Trimming removed 2 bases at V and 8 bases at J, with 12 bases between. Germline-derived CDR1 and CDR2 are MNHEY and SVGEGT. This chain's CDR3 is CASSYRRWNGELFF. CDR3 DNA sequence: TGTGCCAGCAGTTACCGGAGGTGGAATGGGGAGCTGTTTTTT.

This chain links TRBV25-1 with TRBJ1-2, with TRBD1 identical over 7 bases. Germline assignment: CDR1 MGHDK and CDR2 SYGVNS. V lost 10 bases, J lost 4 bases, and 9 bases stayed unmatched. The CDR3 length is 13 residues. CDR3 amino acids: CANEPDRPYGYTF. The CDR3 DNA follows: TGTGCCAACGAACCGGACAGGCCCTATGGCTACACCTTC.

The chain joins TRBV7-2 to TRBJ2-1; D might be TRBD2 (5 bases). V lost 2 bases to trimming and J lost 2 bases, with 10 bases between them. CDR3 size: 15 residues. Germline values: CDR1 SGHTA, CDR2 FQGNSA. CDR3 loop: CASSLRSGTYNEQFF. The CDR3 DNA reads as TGTGCCAGCAGCTTAAGGAGCGGCACCTACAATGAGCAGTTCTTC.

This clone was detected only once. The chain uses TRBV19 and TRBJ2-1, with 7 positions matching TRBD2. Germline V gene sequence: CDR1 LNHDA, CDR2 SQIVND (reference sequence). V trimming: 7 bases; J trimming: 3 bases; junction bases outside the gene matches: 6. The CDR3 runs to 14 residues. CDR3 sequence: CASNAGVVYNEQFF. The CDR3 region has the DNA TGTGCCAGTAATGCGGGGGTGGTCTACAATGAGCAGTTCTTC.

CDR3 in DNA: TGTGCCAGCAGTTTAGGCCAGGTGTACACCGGGGAGCTGTTTTTT. Translating gives CASSLGQVYTGELFF. The chain couples TRBV28 to TRBJ2-2; D unclear. V lost 2 bases, J lost 3 bases, and 10 bases lay in between. The CDR3 is made up of 15 amino acids. The germline gives CDR1 MDHEN, CDR2 SYDVKM.

The chain has TRBV7-9 and TRBJ1-2; 7 bases are a match to TRBD1. The CDR3 consists of 15 residues. Germline-derived CDR1 and CDR2 are SEHNR and FQNEAQ (reference sequence). V shed 3 bases, J shed 0 bases, and the junction held 4 bases outside the gene matches. CDR3 loop: CASSLGQGANYGYTF. In DNA form, the CDR3 reads TGTGCCAGCAGCTTGGGCCAGGGGGCTAACTATGGCTACACCTTC.

This sequence joins TRBV10-1 and TRBJ2-1, with 9 bases lining up with TRBD2. The CDR3 is 16 residues long. The V gene end was trimmed by 5 bases and the J gene end by 1 base; junction bases not matched to a gene: 6. The germline gives CDR1 WNHNN, CDR2 SYGVQD (reference sequence). CDR3 protein: CASSPAGGLSYNEQFF. For the CDR3, the DNA is TGCGCCAGCAGTCCAGCGGGGGGTCTTTCCTACAATGAGCAGTTCTTC.

The chain links TRBV3-1 (or the pseudogene TRBV3-2) to TRBJ2-3; TRBD1 is a possible D gene (6 bases). Germline assignment: CDR1 LGHDT and CDR2 YNNKEL (reference sequence). With 3 bases removed from V and 7 bases from J, the gap between germline ends came to 8 bases. The CDR3 is 12 amino acids. CDR3 in amino acids: CASSQGAYTQYF. The DNA of the CDR3 is TGTGCCAGCAGCCAGGGGGCCTATACGCAGTATTTT.

This clone has a single count. This chain connects TRBV3-1 (or the pseudogene TRBV3-2) to TRBJ1-2; D gene unclear. CDR3 size: 13 residues. Trimming shortened V by 1 base and J by 4 bases, and 7 bases separated the two germline ends. From germline, CDR1 is LGHDT and CDR2 YNNKEL (reference sequence). As DNA, the CDR3 is TGTGCCAGCAGCCAAGGACAATCCTATGGCTACACCTTC. Its protein is CASSQGQSYGYTF.

The CDR3 protein is CAISEGQLQETQYF. The CDR3 DNA sequence: TGTGCCATCAGTGAGGGACAGCTACAAGAGACCCAGTACTTC. This chain uses TRBV10-3 with TRBJ2-5; D is possibly TRBD1 (6 bases). CDR3 size: 14 residues. Germline V gene lookup returns CDR1 ENHRY and CDR2 SYGVKD. V lost 2 bases and J lost 2, with 9 bases in between.

The V call is TRBV10-3, the J call TRBJ2-7, with TRBD2 identical over 11 bases. The CDR3 contains 14 residues. V lost 6 bases and J lost 3; bases outside the gene matches: 4. The V gene's germline CDR1 is ENHRY and CDR2 SYGVKD. The CDR3 DNA reads TGTGCCATCAGCCGGACTAGCGGGCTCTACGAGCAGTACGTC. Amino acids: CAISRTSGLYEQYV.

V and J are TRBV6-2 or TRBV6-3 and TRBJ2-7; TRBD1 agrees at 7 bases. Germline-derived CDR1 and CDR2 are MNHEY and SVGEGT. The CDR3 has 13 amino acids. J lost 3 bases, V lost 5 bases, and 4 bases had no gene match. The DNA for the CDR3 is TGTGCCAGCAGTGGACAGGTTCTCTACGAGCAGTACTTC. Translation: CASSGQVLYEQYF.

The chain employs TRBV9 and TRBJ1-5; TRBD1 matches at 7 bases. Trimming cost V 4 bases and J 3 bases; bases outside gene matches: 4. CDR1 is SGDLS, CDR2 YYNGEE, per germline. The CDR3 consists of 14 residues. CDR3 region: CASSIGTANQPQHF. Here the CDR3 DNA reads TGTGCCAGCAGCATCGGGACAGCCAATCAGCCCCAGCATTTT.

This clone was seen a single time. The chain is built from TRBV6-5 and TRBJ2-6; TRBD1 matches at 7 bases. V lost 8 bases and J lost 0; bases outside the gene matches: 4. This CDR3 is built from 15 residues. CDR1 is MNHEY and CDR2 is SVGAGI in the germline V gene. CDR3 sequence reads: CASCRDSSGANVLTF. CDR3 sequence (DNA): TGTGCCAGCTGCCGGGACAGCTCTGGGGCCAACGTCCTGACTTTC.

The CDR3 reads CASMRTVYNEQFF. In DNA form, the CDR3 reads TGTGCCAGCATGAGGACTGTCTACAATGAGCAGTTCTTC. The rearrangement uses TRBV2 and TRBJ2-1; the D gene is possibly TRBD2 (5 bases). V lost 7 bases and J lost 3, with 10 bases in between. The CDR3 loop spans 13 amino acids. From germline, CDR1 is SNHLY and CDR2 FYNNEI.

The CDR3 sequence: CATSDLTGGARGYTF. The CDR3 DNA reads as TGTGCCACCAGTGATTTGACAGGGGGCGCGAGGGGCTACACCTTC. The V and J genes are TRBV24-1 and TRBJ1-2, with 9 bases aligning to TRBD1. CDR3 length equals 15 residues. Germline assignment: CDR1 KGHDR and CDR2 SFDVKD. J gave up 8 bases and V 0 bases, and 6 bases lay outside the gene matches.

CDR3 bases: TGTGCCAGCAGCTTAGTTGGCGGGAACTCCGGAGGGAATTCACCCCTCCACTTT. It is translated as CASSLVGGNSGGNSPLHF. This chain links TRBV7-2 with TRBJ1-6, with D hard to call. This CDR3 contains 18 residues. V lost 1 base, J lost 7 bases, and 20 bases lay in between. Germline-derived CDR1 and CDR2 are SGHTA and FQGNSA.

This clone was picked up a small number of times. The chain uses TRBV19 and TRBJ1-5; D might be TRBD1 (6 bases). Germline V gene sequence: CDR1 LNHDA, CDR2 SQIVND (reference sequence). V lost 6 bases, J lost 3 bases, and 9 bases lay in between. The CDR3 runs to 13 residues. Here the CDR3 DNA reads TGTGCCAGTAGGGACAGCTACAATCAGCCCCAGCATTTT. Translation gives CASRDSYNQPQHF.

The chain carries TRBV5-6 and TRBJ1-1; no clear D. Germline CDR1 SGHDT, CDR2 YYEEEE. CDR3 length: 12 residues. Deletions cut 1 base from V and 6 bases from J, with 7 bases between. CDR3 sequence: CASSLYLAEAFF. CDR3 nucleotides: TGTGCCAGCAGCTTGTATCTTGCTGAAGCTTTCTTT. Supplemented by reference TRBV5-6 and TRBJ1-1, the full variable domain reads DAGVTQSPTHLIKTRGQQVTLRCSPKSGHDTVSWYQQALGQGPQFIFQYYEEEERQRGNFPDRFSGHQFPNYSSELNVNALLLGDSALYLCASSLYLAEAFFGQGTRLTVV.

The chain links TRBV9 to TRBJ2-5; D remains unclear. V lost 3 bases, J lost 5 bases, and 8 bases lay in between. This CDR3 has 12 amino acids. Germline assignment: CDR1 SGDLS and CDR2 YYNGEE. CDR3 coding DNA: TGTGCCAGCAGCGGAACCGGGGAGACCCAGTACTTC. Encoded protein: CASSGTGETQYF.

V usage is TRBV19 and J usage is TRBJ1-2; D perhaps matches TRBD1 (5 bases). V lost 5 bases and J lost 8, with 12 bases in between. The CDR3 loop spans 12 amino acids. Looked up from germline, CDR1 is LNHDA and CDR2 is SQIVND (reference sequence). This CDR3 reads CASSEAGRGYTF. The CDR3 DNA sequence: TGTGCCAGTAGTGAGGCAGGGCGCGGCTACACCTTC.

The V gene is TRBV7-8, the J gene TRBJ2-7; TRBD1 matches 7 bases. The CDR3 has 13 amino acids. Germline loops: CDR1 SGHVS, CDR2 FQNEAQ. The V and J ends lost 0 bases and 9 bases, in that order; junction bases with no gene match: 5. The CDR3 nucleotides are TGTGCCAGCAGCTTAGCGGGGACAGTAGGGCAGTACTTC. It translates to CASSLAGTVGQYF.

This clone was observed a single time. The chain uses TRBV4-1 and TRBJ1-5; a possible D gene is TRBD1 (5 bases). Trimming stripped 2 bases from V and 3 bases from J, with 14 bases between. The CDR3 has 16 residues. Germline V gives CDR1 MGHRA, CDR2 YSYEKL. CDR3 bases: TGCGCCAGCAGCCAAAATTACCAGGGAATCAATCAGCCCCAGCATTTT. Amino acid sequence: CASSQNYQGINQPQHF.

This clone was detected a few times. The V gene is TRBV6-5, the J gene TRBJ2-2, with 7 bases lining up with TRBD1. The CDR3 consists of 13 residues. Germline CDR1 is MNHEY and CDR2 is SVGAGI. The V segment lost 7 bases and the J segment 7 bases; nucleotides outside the gene matches: 6. This CDR3 reads CASIRTGVGELFF. CDR3 bases: TGTGCCAGCATTCGAACAGGGGTCGGGGAGCTGTTTTTT.

The count of this clone is one. The genes are TRBV24-1 and TRBJ2-1, with D tentatively TRBD1 (5 bases). The CDR3 is 12 amino acids. V was shortened by 9 bases and J by 9 bases, with 14 bases between the two germline ends. The germline V gene encodes CDR1 KGHDR and CDR2 SFDVKD. The CDR3 loop is CATLREGREQFF. DNA for the CDR3: TGTGCCACCCTCAGGGAAGGCCGTGAGCAGTTCTTC.

Only a few counts were recorded for this clone. The V and J genes are TRBV5-1 and TRBJ1-6; D gene ambiguous. The germline V gene encodes CDR1 SGHRS and CDR2 YFSETQ. This CDR3 spans 16 amino acids. Deletions cut 4 bases from V and 10 bases from J, with 21 bases between. Here the CDR3 reads CASSLGGRPAESPLHF. CDR3 DNA sequence: TGCGCCAGCAGCCTCGGAGGGCGTCCCGCCGAGTCACCCCTCCACTTT.

This clone turned up a few times. This rearrangement joins TRBV12-3 or TRBV12-4 to TRBJ1-2; D is unclear. This CDR3 has 11 residues. The V end was cut by 5 bases, the J end by 5 bases, with 6 bases between. In DNA form, the CDR3 reads TGTGCCAGCAGTCAGATTTATGGCTACACCTTC. It encodes CASSQIYGYTF.

This clone was seen a few times. The chain uses TRBV4-1 and TRBJ1-2; D might be TRBD1 (5 bases). Looked up from germline, CDR1 is MGHRA and CDR2 is YSYEKL. The CDR3 spans 14 residues. The ends were cut back, 0 bases at V and 8 bases at J, with 13 bases in the middle. The CDR3 region is CASSQDTARVGYTF. CDR3 DNA: TGCGCCAGCAGCCAAGATACCGCCAGGGTGGGCTACACCTTC.

The V call is TRBV5-1, the J call TRBJ1-6; no reliable D call. The ends were cut back, 4 bases at V and 8 bases at J, with 10 bases in the middle. The CDR3 has 13 amino acids. From germline, CDR1 is SGHRS and CDR2 YFSETQ. For the CDR3, the DNA is TGCGCCAGCAGCGCGGATATTTATTCACCCCTCCACTTT. As protein: CASSADIYSPLHF.

The chain links TRBV5-1 to TRBJ1-4; 11 positions match TRBD1. The V gene's germline CDR1 is SGHRS and CDR2 YFSETQ. CDR3 length equals 17 residues. Losses at the gene ends were 2 bases for V and 6 bases for J; bases not matched to a gene: 9. The CDR3: CASSFGWTGGGYEKLFF. The CDR3 nucleotides are TGCGCCAGCAGCTTTGGTTGGACAGGGGGCGGGTATGAAAAACTGTTTTTT.

The genes are TRBV19 and TRBJ2-6; D is possibly TRBD2 (6 bases). The CDR3 spans 18 residues. With 7 bases removed from V and 2 bases from J, the gap between germline ends came to 21 bases. In germline, CDR1 is LNHDA, CDR2 SQIVND (reference sequence). The CDR3 DNA is TGTGCCAGTAAGTGGGGAGGAAGAATGCCCCCTGGGGCCAACGTCCTGACTTTC. It is translated as CASKWGGRMPPGANVLTF.

This clone was seen just once. The chain employs TRBV5-1 and TRBJ1-1, with D maybe TRBD1 (5 bases). This CDR3 contains 13 residues. V lost 0 bases and J 8 bases, leaving 11 bases between the germline ends. CDR1 and CDR2 (germline): SGHRS, YFSETQ. CDR3 coding DNA: TGCGCCAGCAGCTTGGTTTCAGGGTCGGAAGCTTTCTTT. Residues: CASSLVSGSEAFF.